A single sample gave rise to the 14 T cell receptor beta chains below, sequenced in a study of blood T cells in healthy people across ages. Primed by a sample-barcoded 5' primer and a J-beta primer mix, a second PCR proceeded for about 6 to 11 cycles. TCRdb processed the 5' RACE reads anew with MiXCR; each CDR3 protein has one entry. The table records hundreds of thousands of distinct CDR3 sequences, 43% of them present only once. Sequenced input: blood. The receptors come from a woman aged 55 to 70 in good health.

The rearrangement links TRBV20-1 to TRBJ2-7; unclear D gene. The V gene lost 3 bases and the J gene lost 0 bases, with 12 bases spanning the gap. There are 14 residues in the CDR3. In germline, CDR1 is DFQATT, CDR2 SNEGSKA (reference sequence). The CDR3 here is CSASHVTDSYEQYF. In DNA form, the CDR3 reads TGCAGTGCTAGTCACGTGACCGACTCCTACGAGCAGTACTTC.

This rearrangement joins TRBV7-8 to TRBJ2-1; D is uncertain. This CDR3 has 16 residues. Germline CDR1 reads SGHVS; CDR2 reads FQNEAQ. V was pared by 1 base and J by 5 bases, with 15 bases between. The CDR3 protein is CASSLGARIADNEQFF. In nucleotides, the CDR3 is TGTGCCAGCAGCTTAGGGGCCAGAATAGCCGACAATGAGCAGTTCTTC.

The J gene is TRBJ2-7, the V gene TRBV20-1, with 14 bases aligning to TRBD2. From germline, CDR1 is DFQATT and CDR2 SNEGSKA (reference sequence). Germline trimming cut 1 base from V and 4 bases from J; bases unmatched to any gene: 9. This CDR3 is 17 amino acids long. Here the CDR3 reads CSARGSGLAGVWYEQYF. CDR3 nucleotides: TGCAGTGCTAGAGGATCGGGACTAGCGGGAGTTTGGTACGAGCAGTACTTC.

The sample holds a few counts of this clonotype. The CDR3 nucleotides read TGTGCCAGCAGCTTAAGTAGCGGGACAGACAACAATGAGCAGTTCTTC. The encoded protein is CASSLSSGTDNNEQFF. The rearrangement links TRBV7-2 to TRBJ2-1, with D perhaps TRBD2 (8 bases). Germline CDR1 SGHTA, CDR2 FQGNSA. The V and J ends lost 2 bases and 5 bases respectively, with 16 bases between them. The CDR3 length is 16 residues.

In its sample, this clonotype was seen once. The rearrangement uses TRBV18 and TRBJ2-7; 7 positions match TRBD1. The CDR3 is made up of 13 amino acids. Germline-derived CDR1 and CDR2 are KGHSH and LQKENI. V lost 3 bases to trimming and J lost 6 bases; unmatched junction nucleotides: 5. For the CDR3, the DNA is TGTGCCAGCTCACCCGGACAGGCCCTCGAGCAGTACTTC. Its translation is CASSPGQALEQYF.

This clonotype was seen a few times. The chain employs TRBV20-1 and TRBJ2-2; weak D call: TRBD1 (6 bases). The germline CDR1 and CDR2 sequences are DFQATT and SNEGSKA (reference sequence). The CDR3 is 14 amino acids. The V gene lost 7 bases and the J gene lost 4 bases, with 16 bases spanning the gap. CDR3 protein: CSVQQGVSTGELFF. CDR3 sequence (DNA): TGCAGTGTTCAACAGGGTGTAAGCACCGGGGAGCTGTTTTTT.

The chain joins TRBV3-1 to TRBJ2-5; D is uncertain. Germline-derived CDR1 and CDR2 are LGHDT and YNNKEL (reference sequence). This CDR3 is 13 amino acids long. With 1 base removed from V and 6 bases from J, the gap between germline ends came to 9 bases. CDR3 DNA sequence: TGTGCCAGCAGCCAAGTGCAGAGAAAGACCCAGTACTTC. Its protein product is CASSQVQRKTQYF.

In DNA form, the CDR3 reads TGCGCCAGCAGCTTGGGTGAGGAAATCTCCTACGAGCAGTACTTC. It codes for CASSLGEEISYEQYF. The V and J genes are TRBV5-1 and TRBJ2-7; D remains unclear. This CDR3 has 15 residues. The germline V gene has CDR1 SGHRS and CDR2 YFSETQ. Trimming removed 0 bases from V and 0 bases from J, with 10 bases in between.

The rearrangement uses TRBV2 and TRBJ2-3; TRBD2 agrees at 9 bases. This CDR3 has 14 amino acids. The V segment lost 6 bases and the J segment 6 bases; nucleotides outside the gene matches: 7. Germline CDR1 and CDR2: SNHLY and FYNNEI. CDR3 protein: CASSPSLAGDTQYF. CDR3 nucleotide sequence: TGTGCCAGCAGCCCCTCACTAGCGGGTGATACGCAGTATTTT.

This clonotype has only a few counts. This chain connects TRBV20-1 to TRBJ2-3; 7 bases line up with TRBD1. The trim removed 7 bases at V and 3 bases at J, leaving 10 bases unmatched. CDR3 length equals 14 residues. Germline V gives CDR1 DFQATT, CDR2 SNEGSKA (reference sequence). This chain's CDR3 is CSVTPPRGTDTQYF. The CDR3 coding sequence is TGCAGTGTAACCCCCCCCAGGGGGACAGATACGCAGTATTTT.

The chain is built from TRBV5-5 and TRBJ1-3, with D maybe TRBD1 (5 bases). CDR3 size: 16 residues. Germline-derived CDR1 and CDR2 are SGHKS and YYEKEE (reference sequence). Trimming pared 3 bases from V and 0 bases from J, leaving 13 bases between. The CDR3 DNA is TGTGCCAGCAGCTGGGGGAGAAGCGGCTCTGGAAACACCATATATTTT. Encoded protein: CASSWGRSGSGNTIYF.

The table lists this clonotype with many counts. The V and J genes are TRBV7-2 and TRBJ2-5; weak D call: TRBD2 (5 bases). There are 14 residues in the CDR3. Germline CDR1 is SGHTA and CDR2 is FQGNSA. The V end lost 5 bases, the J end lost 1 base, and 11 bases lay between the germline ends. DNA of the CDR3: TGTGCCAGCAGCGTCCCCAGCGGCCAAGAGACCCAGTACTTC. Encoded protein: CASSVPSGQETQYF.

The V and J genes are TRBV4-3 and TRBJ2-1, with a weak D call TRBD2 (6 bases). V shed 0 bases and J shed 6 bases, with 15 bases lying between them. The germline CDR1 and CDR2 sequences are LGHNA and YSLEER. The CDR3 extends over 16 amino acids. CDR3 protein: CASSQDGLAPGNEQFF. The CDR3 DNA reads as TGCGCCAGCAGCCAAGATGGGCTAGCGCCGGGCAATGAGCAGTTCTTC.

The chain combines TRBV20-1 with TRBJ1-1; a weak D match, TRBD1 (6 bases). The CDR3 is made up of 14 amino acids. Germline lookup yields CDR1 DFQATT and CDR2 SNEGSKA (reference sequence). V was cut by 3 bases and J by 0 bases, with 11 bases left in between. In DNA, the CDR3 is TGCAGTGCTAGGGAGGGACATATGAACACTGAAGCTTTCTTT. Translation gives CSAREGHMNTEAFF.